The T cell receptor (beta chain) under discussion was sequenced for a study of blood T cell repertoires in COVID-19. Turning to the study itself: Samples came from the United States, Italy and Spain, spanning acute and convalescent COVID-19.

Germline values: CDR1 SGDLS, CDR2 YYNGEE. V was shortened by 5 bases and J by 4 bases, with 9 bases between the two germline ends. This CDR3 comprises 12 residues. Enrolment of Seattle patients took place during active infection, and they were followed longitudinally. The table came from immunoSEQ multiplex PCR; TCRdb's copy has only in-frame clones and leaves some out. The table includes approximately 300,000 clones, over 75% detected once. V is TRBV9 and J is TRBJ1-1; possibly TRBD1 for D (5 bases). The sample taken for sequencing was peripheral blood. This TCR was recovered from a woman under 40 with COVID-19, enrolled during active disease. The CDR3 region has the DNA TGTGCCAGCAGTCAGGGAGGCACTGAAGCTTTCTTT. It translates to CASSQGGTEAFF.